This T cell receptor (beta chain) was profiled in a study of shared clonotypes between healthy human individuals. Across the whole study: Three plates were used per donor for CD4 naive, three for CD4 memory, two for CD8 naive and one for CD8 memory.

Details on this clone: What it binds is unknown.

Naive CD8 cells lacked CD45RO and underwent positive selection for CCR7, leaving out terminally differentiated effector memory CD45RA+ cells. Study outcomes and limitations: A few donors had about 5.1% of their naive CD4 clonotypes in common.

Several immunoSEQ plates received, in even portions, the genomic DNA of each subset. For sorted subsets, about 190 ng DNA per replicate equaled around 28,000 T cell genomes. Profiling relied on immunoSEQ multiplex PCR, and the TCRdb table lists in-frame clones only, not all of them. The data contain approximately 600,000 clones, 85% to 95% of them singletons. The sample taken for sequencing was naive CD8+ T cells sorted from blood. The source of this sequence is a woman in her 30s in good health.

The chain's CDR3 is CASRGHLYEQYF. The DNA for the CDR3 is TGTGCCAGCCGGGGACACCTTTACGAGCAGTACTTC. The chain employs TRBV28 and TRBJ2-7, with a weak D call TRBD1 (6 bases). The germline V and J ends were trimmed by 8 bases and 4 bases, with 12 bases remaining between them. Germline CDR1 reads MDHEN; CDR2 reads SYDVKM. The CDR3 contains 12 residues.